This entry lists 18 T cell receptor beta chains sequenced from one sample in a study of graft-versus-host responses after intestinal transplantation. Their antigens are not known. The data were produced by immunoSEQ multiplex PCR, yet TCRdb's version contains in-frame clones alone and is incomplete. This sample yields around 90,000 clones, of which less than 95% are seen a single time; 0.069% belongs to the top ten. The material was unstimulated CD8+ T cells sorted from spleen or lymph node cells, obtained before transplant. These receptors all come from a human donor who was the organ donor for an intestinal transplant.

The V and J genes are TRBV5-1 and TRBJ1-2, with D possibly matching TRBD1 (6 bases). The CDR3 runs to 13 residues. Trimming removed 0 bases from V and 6 bases from J, with 9 bases in between. Looked up from germline, CDR1 is SGHRS and CDR2 is YFSETQ. CDR3 bases: TGCGCCAGCAGCTTGGGAGGGGGTAATGGCTACACCTTC. It is translated as CASSLGGGNGYTF. The full variable domain, completed using reference TRBV5-1 and TRBJ1-2, is KAGVTQTPRYLIKTRGQQVTLSCSPISGHRSVSWYQQTPGQGLQFLFEYFSETQRNKGNFPGRFSGRQFSNSRSEMNVSTLELGDSALYLCASSLGGGNGYTFGSGTRLTVV.

The rearrangement joins TRBV5-6 to TRBJ2-1, with TRBD2 matching over 9 bases. V shed 7 bases and J 7 bases; nucleotides not matched to a gene: 12. The CDR3 is 15 residues long. The germline CDR1 and CDR2 sequences are SGHDT and YYEEEE. In DNA, the CDR3 is TGTGCCAGCGACATTTTCGCGGGAGGGCCAAATGAGCAGTTCTTC. Encoded protein: CASDIFAGGPNEQFF.

The genes are TRBV15 and TRBJ2-2; tentatively, D is TRBD2 (6 bases). The germline V gene has CDR1 LNHNV and CDR2 YYDKDF (reference sequence). The ends were cut back, 1 base at V and 5 bases at J, with 11 bases in the middle. The CDR3 consists of 15 residues. The DNA of the CDR3 is TGTGCCACCAGCAGAGTAGGTGGGGGGACCGGGGAGCTGTTTTTT. This codes for CATSRVGGGTGELFF.

This chain links TRBV4-1 with TRBJ2-5; 9 nucleotides align to TRBD2. Trimming took 1 base from V and 5 from J; bases not matched to a gene: 14. Germline V gene lookup returns CDR1 MGHRA and CDR2 YSYEKL. The CDR3 has 18 amino acids. This chain's CDR3 is CASSQAGLAEMVGETQYF. The CDR3 DNA is TGCGCCAGCAGCCAAGCGGGACTAGCCGAAATGGTGGGGGAGACCCAGTACTTC.

The rearrangement uses TRBV10-2 and TRBJ2-1, with a possible D match to TRBD1 (5 bases). The ends were cut back, 8 bases at V and 0 bases at J, with 8 bases in the middle. Per the germline V gene, CDR1 is WSHSY and CDR2 is SAAADI. The CDR3 is made up of 13 amino acids. The CDR3 DNA is TGCGCCAGCTTTCAGGGCTCCTACAATGAGCAGTTCTTC. This translates into CASFQGSYNEQFF.

V usage is TRBV11-2 and J usage is TRBJ2-5; TRBD1 agrees at 10 bases. This CDR3 contains 16 residues. The V gene's germline CDR1 is SGHAT and CDR2 FQNNGV. J gave up 5 bases and V 5 bases, and 11 bases lay outside the gene matches. CDR3 DNA sequence: TGTGCCAGCAGCGGGGGGACAGGGGCCTACGGGGAGACCCAGTACTTC. Translation gives CASSGGTGAYGETQYF.

The chain has TRBV6-5 and TRBJ2-7, with D possibly TRBD1 on 6 matching bases. CDR3 length: 14 residues. The germline V and J ends were trimmed by 2 bases and 2 bases, with 10 bases remaining between them. Per the germline V gene, CDR1 is MNHEY and CDR2 is SVGAGI. CDR3 coding DNA: TGTGCCAGCAGTTACGGGGGCCGCACCTACGAGCAGTACTTC. It specifies CASSYGGRTYEQYF.

The chain uses TRBV4-1 and TRBJ2-3; 7 positions agree with TRBD2. The CDR3 covers 16 residues. V lost 4 bases and J lost 4; bases outside the gene matches: 11. CDR1 and CDR2 from the germline V gene are MGHRA and YSYEKL. CDR3: CASSPSGAGFADTQYF. DNA of the CDR3: TGCGCCAGCAGCCCAAGCGGAGCGGGGTTCGCAGATACGCAGTATTTT.

The chain carries TRBV5-1 and TRBJ2-3; D is unclear. CDR3 length: 15 amino acids. Germline V CDR1 and CDR2: SGHRS, YFSETQ. Trimming shortened V by 2 bases and J by 2 bases, and 12 bases separated the two germline ends. The CDR3 bases are TGCGCCAGCAGCTTCCTTCAAAGACTCACAGATACGCAGTATTTT. Encoded protein: CASSFLQRLTDTQYF. The full variable domain, completed using reference TRBV5-1 and TRBJ2-3, is KAGVTQTPRYLIKTRGQQVTLSCSPISGHRSVSWYQQTPGQGLQFLFEYFSETQRNKGNFPGRFSGRQFSNSRSEMNVSTLELGDSALYLCASSFLQRLTDTQYFGPGTRLTVL.

The CDR3 nucleotides read TGTGCCAGCAGTGATCTCCCCTCCGGTGAGCAGTTCTTC. Its protein product is CASSDLPSGEQFF. The V gene is TRBV6-1, the J gene TRBJ2-1; D unclear. Germline V gene lookup returns CDR1 MNHNS and CDR2 SASEGT. V lost 3 bases to trimming and J lost 9 bases, with 12 bases between them. The CDR3 has 13 residues.

The chain recombines TRBV4-1 with TRBJ2-5; 8 bases line up with TRBD2. V lost 0 bases, J lost 2 bases, and 11 bases stayed unmatched. Germline V lookup: CDR1 MGHRA, CDR2 YSYEKL. The CDR3 is 18 amino acids. This CDR3 reads CASSQDSFRRGEQETQYF. The CDR3 DNA sequence: TGCGCCAGCAGCCAAGATAGTTTTCGGCGGGGGGAACAAGAGACCCAGTACTTC.

This rearrangement joins TRBV29-1 to TRBJ2-5; a weak D match, TRBD1 (6 bases). The CDR3 is made up of 15 amino acids. From germline, CDR1 is SQVTM and CDR2 ANQGSEA. Deletions cut 7 bases from V and 4 bases from J, with 22 bases between. DNA for the CDR3: TGCAGCGCAGCTGGTGGGGTAGAGGACAGAGAGACCCAGTACTTC. Translated: CSAAGGVEDRETQYF.

The chain joins TRBV5-1 to TRBJ2-3; D might be TRBD2 (6 bases). The germline V gene has CDR1 SGHRS and CDR2 YFSETQ. This CDR3 has 15 residues. With 3 bases removed from V and 2 bases from J, the gap between germline ends came to 13 bases. The CDR3 reads CASSSGLKDTDTQYF. The DNA for the CDR3 is TGCGCCAGCAGCTCGGGACTTAAAGACACAGATACGCAGTATTTT.

V gene TRBV29-1 combines with J gene TRBJ2-5, with D possibly TRBD1 on 5 matching bases. V lost 8 bases to trimming and J lost 4 bases, with 20 bases between them. In germline, CDR1 is SQVTM, CDR2 ANQGSEA. The CDR3 covers 14 residues. CDR3: CSISPGQGGETQYF. The CDR3 bases are TGCAGCATAAGCCCGGGCCAGGGCGGAGAGACCCAGTACTTC.

The genes are TRBV9 and TRBJ2-5, with 7 nucleotides matching TRBD2. Germline loops: CDR1 SGDLS, CDR2 YYNGEE. With V trimmed by 5 bases and J by 1 base, 2 bases remained unmatched. The CDR3 is made up of 13 amino acids. CDR3 amino acids: CASSSGLQETQYF. CDR3 DNA sequence: TGTGCCAGCAGTAGCGGGCTCCAAGAGACCCAGTACTTC.

The chain has TRBV7-2 and TRBJ2-2; D gene unclear. There are 15 residues in the CDR3. V dropped 2 bases and J dropped 4 bases, with 11 bases sitting between them. Germline V gene sequence: CDR1 SGHTA, CDR2 FQGNSA. CDR3 coding DNA: TGTGCCAGCAGCTTACCCCTGGGCGCCACCGGGGAGCTGTTTTTT. Protein product: CASSLPLGATGELFF. Filled out from reference TRBV7-2 and TRBJ2-2, the complete variable domain reads GAGVSQSPSNKVTEKGKDVELRCDPISGHTALYWYRQSLGQGLEFLIYFQGNSAPDKSGLPSDRFSAERTGGSVSTLTIQRTQQEDSAVYLCASSLPLGATGELFFGEGSRLTVL.

This sequence joins TRBV30 and TRBJ2-7; 11 positions agree with TRBD2. From germline, CDR1 is GTSNPN and CDR2 SVGIG (reference sequence). The CDR3 contains 14 residues. The CDR3 is CASTGLAGSYEQYF. CDR3 in DNA: TGTGCTTCGACAGGACTAGCGGGTTCCTACGAGCAGTACTTC.

V usage is TRBV7-3 and J usage is TRBJ2-3; 11 positions agree with TRBD2. Germline lookup yields CDR1 SGHTA and CDR2 FQGTGA. CDR3 size: 15 residues. Trimming cost V 2 bases and J 5 bases; bases outside gene matches: 3. CDR3 nucleotides: TGTGCCAGCAGCTTATATAGCGGGGGGGGAGATACGCAGTATTTT. It yields the protein CASSLYSGGGDTQYF. Full variable domain (rest looked up from reference TRBV7-3 and TRBJ2-3): GAGVSQTPSNKVTEKGKYVELRCDPISGHTALYWYRQSLGQGPEFLIYFQGTGAADDSGLPNDRFFAVRPEGSVSTLKIQRTERGDSAVYLCASSLYSGGGDTQYFGPGTRLTVL.